This T cell receptor (beta chain) was found in a study of beta chain features in type 1 diabetes. On the study more broadly: Patient and healthy donor groups were alike in age, gender and cell yields.

Each donor gave one heparinised blood draw averaging around 120 mL. Markers CD45RO/CCR7/CD25/CD127/CD95/CD27 served to sort CD4+ naive, central memory, regulatory and stem cell-like memory cells. The sequenced template was cDNA made from the entire isolated RNA. Profiled with immunoSEQ multiplex PCR; TCRdb holds only in-frame clones, not every one. Of about 320,000 clones detected, 11% to 15% appear once; the ten largest clones hold roughly 6.7%. This clone has more than one count but fewer than ten. Germline V gene lookup returns CDR1 SGHTA and CDR2 FQGNSA. V lost 5 bases, J lost 10 bases, and 16 bases stayed unmatched. The length of the CDR3 is 15 residues.

The sample consisted of central memory CD4+ T cells from blood. This receptor was obtained from a man aged 30 to 39 in good health. The chain combines TRBV7-2 with TRBJ1-2; 7 positions match TRBD1. The CDR3 coding sequence is TGTGCCAGCAGCCCTCTTACAGGGGACAATCGACTCTACACCTTC. It encodes CASSPLTGDNRLYTF. Drawing the rest from reference TRBV7-2 and TRBJ1-2, the complete variable domain is GAGVSQSPSNKVTEKGKDVELRCDPISGHTALYWYRQSLGQGLEFLIYFQGNSAPDKSGLPSDRFSAERTGGSVSTLTIQRTQQEDSAVYLCASSPLTGDNRLYTFGSGTRLTVV.